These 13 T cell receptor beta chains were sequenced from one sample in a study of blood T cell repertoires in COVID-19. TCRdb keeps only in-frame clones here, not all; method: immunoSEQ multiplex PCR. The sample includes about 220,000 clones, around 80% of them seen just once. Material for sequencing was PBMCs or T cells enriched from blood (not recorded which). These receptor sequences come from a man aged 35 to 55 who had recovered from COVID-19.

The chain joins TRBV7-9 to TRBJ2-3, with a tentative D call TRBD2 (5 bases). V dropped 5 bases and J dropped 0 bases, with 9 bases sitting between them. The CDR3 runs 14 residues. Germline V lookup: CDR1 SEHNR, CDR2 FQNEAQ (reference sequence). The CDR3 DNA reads TGTGCCAGCAGCCCGCGAGGGAGCACAGATACGCAGTATTTT. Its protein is CASSPRGSTDTQYF. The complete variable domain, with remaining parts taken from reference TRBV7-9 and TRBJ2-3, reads DTGVSQNPRHKITKRGQNVTFRCDPISEHNRLYWYRQTLGQGPEFLTYFQNEAQLEKSRLLSDRFSAERPKGSFSTLEIQRTEQGDSAMYLCASSPRGSTDTQYFGPGTRLTVL.

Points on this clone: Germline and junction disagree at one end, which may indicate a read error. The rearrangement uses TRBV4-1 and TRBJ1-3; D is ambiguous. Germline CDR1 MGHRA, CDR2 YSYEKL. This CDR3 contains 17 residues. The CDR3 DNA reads TGCGCCAGCTGCCAACTATACGGACGGGACTCTGGAAACACCATATATTTT. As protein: CASCQLYGRDSGNTIYF.

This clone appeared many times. The CDR3 coding sequence is TGTGCCTGGAGTGGGCTTTCCTACGAGCAGTACTTC. This encodes CAWSGLSYEQYF. The gene calls are TRBV30 and TRBJ2-7; no firm D call. This CDR3 comprises 12 residues. Trimming left V 1 base short and J 1 base short, with 5 bases between. Germline CDR1 reads GTSNPN; CDR2 reads SVGIG (reference sequence).

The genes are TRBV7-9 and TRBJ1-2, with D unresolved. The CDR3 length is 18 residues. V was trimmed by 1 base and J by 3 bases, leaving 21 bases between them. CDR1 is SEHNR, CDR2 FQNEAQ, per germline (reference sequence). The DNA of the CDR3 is TGTGCCAGCAGCTTAGTCGGGCGTATCATCGGGGAGGACTATGGCTACACCTTC. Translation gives CASSLVGRIIGEDYGYTF.

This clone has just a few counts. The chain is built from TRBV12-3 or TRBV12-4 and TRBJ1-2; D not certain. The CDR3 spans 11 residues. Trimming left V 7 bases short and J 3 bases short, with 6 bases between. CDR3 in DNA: TGTGCCAGCACTGAGGACTATGGCTACACCTTC. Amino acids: CASTEDYGYTF.

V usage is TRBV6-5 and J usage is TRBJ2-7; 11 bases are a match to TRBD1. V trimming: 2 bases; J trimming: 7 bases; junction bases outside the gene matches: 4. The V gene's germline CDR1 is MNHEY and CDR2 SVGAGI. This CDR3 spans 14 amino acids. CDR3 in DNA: TGTGCCAGCAGTTACGGACAGGGGGCTAGTGAGCAGTACTTC. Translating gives CASSYGQGASEQYF.

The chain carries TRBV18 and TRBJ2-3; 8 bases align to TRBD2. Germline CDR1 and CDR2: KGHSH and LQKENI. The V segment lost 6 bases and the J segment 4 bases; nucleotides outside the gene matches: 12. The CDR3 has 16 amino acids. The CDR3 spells CASSQSRGGRADTQYF. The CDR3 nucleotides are TGTGCCAGCTCGCAGAGTCGGGGGGGCCGGGCAGATACGCAGTATTTT.

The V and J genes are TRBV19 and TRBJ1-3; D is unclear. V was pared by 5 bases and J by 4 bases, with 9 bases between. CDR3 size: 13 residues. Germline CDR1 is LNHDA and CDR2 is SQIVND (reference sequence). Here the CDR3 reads CASSASGGNTIYF. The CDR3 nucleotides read TGTGCCAGTAGTGCCTCGGGAGGAAACACCATATATTTT.

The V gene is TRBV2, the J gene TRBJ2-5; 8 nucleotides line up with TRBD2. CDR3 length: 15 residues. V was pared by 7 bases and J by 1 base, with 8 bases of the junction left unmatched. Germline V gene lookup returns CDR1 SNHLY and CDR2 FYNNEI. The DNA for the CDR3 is TGTGCCAGCAACCGGGAGGGAGGGGCCCAAGAGACCCAGTACTTC. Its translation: CASNREGGAQETQYF.

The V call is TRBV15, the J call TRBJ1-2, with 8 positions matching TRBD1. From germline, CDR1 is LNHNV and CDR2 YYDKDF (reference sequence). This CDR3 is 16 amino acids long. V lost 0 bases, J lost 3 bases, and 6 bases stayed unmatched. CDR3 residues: CATSREDRVRDYGYTF. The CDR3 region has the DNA TGTGCCACCAGCAGAGAGGACAGGGTGAGGGACTATGGCTACACCTTC.

CDR3 sequence: CASSPKSQGGAEAFF. Here the CDR3 DNA reads TGTGCCAGTAGTCCCAAATCACAGGGCGGCGCTGAAGCTTTCTTT. This chain connects TRBV19 to TRBJ1-1; D perhaps matches TRBD1 (6 bases). Looked up from germline, CDR1 is LNHDA and CDR2 is SQIVND (reference sequence). The ends were cut back, 5 bases at V and 6 bases at J, with 19 bases in the middle. The CDR3 length is 15 residues. The variable domain in full, completed from reference TRBV19 and TRBJ1-1, reads DGGITQSPKYLFRKEGQNVTLSCEQNLNHDAMYWYRQDPGQGLRLIYYSQIVNDFQKGDIAEGYSVSREKKESFPLTVTSAQKNPTAFYLCASSPKSQGGAEAFFGQGTRLTVV.

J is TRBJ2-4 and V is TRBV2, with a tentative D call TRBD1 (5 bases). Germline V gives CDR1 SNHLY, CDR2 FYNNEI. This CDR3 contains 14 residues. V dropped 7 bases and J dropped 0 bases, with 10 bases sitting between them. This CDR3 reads CASTSGAAKNIQYF. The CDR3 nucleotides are TGTGCCAGCACGTCTGGGGCAGCCAAAAACATTCAGTACTTC.

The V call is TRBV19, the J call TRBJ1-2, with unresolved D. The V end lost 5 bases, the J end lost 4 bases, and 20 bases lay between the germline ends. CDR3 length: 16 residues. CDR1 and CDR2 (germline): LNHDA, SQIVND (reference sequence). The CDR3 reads CASSPPGSPRAYGYTF. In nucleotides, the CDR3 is TGTGCCAGTAGTCCACCGGGGTCCCCCCGGGCCTATGGCTACACCTTC.